The T cell receptor beta chain under discussion was sequenced for a study of beta chain features in type 1 diabetes. This clone appeared many times. Sequencing targeted expressed TCRB transcripts, as all isolated RNA had been reverse transcribed. The data were produced by immunoSEQ multiplex PCR, yet TCRdb's version contains in-frame clones alone and is incomplete. The sample contains over 150,000 clones, about 8.1% of which appear only once. CDR1 is GTSNPN, CDR2 SVGIG, per germline (reference sequence). The CDR3 sequence is 15 residues long. V was shortened by 3 bases and J by 2 bases, with 11 bases between the two germline ends.

The sequenced material came from central memory CD4+ T cells from blood. The genes are TRBV30 and TRBJ1-6; D is perhaps TRBD1 (5 bases). This TCR was recovered from a man aged 18 to 29 in good health. DNA of the CDR3: TGTGCCTGGAGGGCAGGAGGGGCCTATAATTCACCCCTCCACTTT. It specifies CAWRAGGAYNSPLHF.